This T cell receptor beta chain was captured in a study of radiotherapy plus CTLA-4 blockade in lung cancer. For the study at large: About 17% of enrolled patients responded objectively, and more than 25% had disease control.

Those with chemo-refractory metastatic non-small-cell lung cancer were treated with focal radiation combined with CTLA-4 blockade using ipilimumab. Trimming at V came to 4 bases and at J to 4 bases, leaving 10 bases not matched to a gene. The CDR3 covers 15 residues. The germline CDR1 and CDR2 sequences are SGHRS and YFSETQ. The table came from immunoSEQ multiplex PCR; TCRdb's copy has only in-frame clones and leaves some out. This table has about 14,000 clones, around 87% appearing once. Here the sequenced sample was peripheral blood, taken from a patient treated with radiotherapy plus ipilimumab. This TCR derives from a human donor with non-small cell lung cancer that progressed on radiotherapy plus ipilimumab. Some clones in this sample may be carry-over from other donors' samples. The chain recombines TRBV5-1 with TRBJ1-2; 7 nucleotides match TRBD1. The CDR3 here is CASSLNDRVGYGYTF. CDR3 DNA: TGCGCCAGCAGCCTAAACGACAGGGTAGGCTATGGCTACACCTTC.